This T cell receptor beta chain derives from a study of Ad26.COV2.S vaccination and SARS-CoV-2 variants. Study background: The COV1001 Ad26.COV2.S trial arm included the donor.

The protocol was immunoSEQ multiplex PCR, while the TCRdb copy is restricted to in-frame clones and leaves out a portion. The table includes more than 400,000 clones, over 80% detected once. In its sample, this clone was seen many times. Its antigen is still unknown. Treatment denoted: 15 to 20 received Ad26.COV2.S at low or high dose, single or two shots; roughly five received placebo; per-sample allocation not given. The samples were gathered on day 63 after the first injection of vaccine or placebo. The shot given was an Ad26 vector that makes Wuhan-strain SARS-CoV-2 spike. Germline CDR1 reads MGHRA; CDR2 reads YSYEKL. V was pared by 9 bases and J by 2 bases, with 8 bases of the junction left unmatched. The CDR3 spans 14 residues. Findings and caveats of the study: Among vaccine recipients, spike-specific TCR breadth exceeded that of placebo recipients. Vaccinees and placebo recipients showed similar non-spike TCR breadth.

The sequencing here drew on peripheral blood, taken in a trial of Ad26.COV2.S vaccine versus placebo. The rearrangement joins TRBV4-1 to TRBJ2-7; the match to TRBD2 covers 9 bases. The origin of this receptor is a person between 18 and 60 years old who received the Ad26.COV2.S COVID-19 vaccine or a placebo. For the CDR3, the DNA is TGCGCCAGGAACCCGGGACTAGCACCCTACGAGCAGTACTTC. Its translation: CARNPGLAPYEQYF.